The 17 T cell receptor beta chains below were found in one sample sequenced in a study of glioma-infiltrating T cells after dendritic cell vaccination. The time point was: after dendritic cell vaccination, including at tumor progression/relapse. Repertoires were generated with immunoSEQ multiplex PCR, while TCRdb's copy carries only in-frame clones and drops some. The repertoire includes roughly 100,000 clones, 85% to 90% of them detected once, and approximately 3% sits in the top ten. The sequencing used blood, collected after dendritic cell vaccination. These receptor sequences come from a human donor with glioblastoma.

The J gene is TRBJ2-1, the V gene TRBV5-1; tentatively, D is TRBD1 (6 bases). The ends were cut back, 1 base at V and 9 bases at J, with 14 bases in the middle. The germline CDR1 and CDR2 sequences are SGHRS and YFSETQ. CDR3 size: 14 residues. The CDR3 nucleotides read TGCGCCAGCAGCTTGAGACAGGATAAGGCTGAGCAGTTCTTC. Amino acid sequence: CASSLRQDKAEQFF.

This sequence joins TRBV7-2 and TRBJ1-2, with D possibly matching TRBD1 (5 bases). V dropped 5 bases and J dropped 2 bases, with 12 bases sitting between them. The CDR3 totals 14 residues. Per germline, CDR1 SGHTA and CDR2 FQGNSA. CDR3: CASSLLQANYGYTF. The DNA of the CDR3 is TGTGCCAGCAGCCTCTTACAGGCCAACTATGGCTACACCTTC.

This chain links TRBV15 with TRBJ1-2, with D possibly matching TRBD1 (5 bases). The CDR3 is made up of 13 amino acids. CDR1 is LNHNV and CDR2 is YYDKDF in the germline V gene (reference sequence). V lost 1 base and J 8 bases, leaving 11 bases between the germline ends. The DNA for the CDR3 is TGTGCCACCAGCAGAGGCGGGGGAATAGGCTACACCTTC. Translation gives CATSRGGGIGYTF.

The J gene is TRBJ1-2, the V gene TRBV7-3; D is ambiguous. CDR1 and CDR2 from the germline V gene are SGHTA and FQGTGA. CDR3 length: 14 amino acids. V was pared by 6 bases and J by 8 bases, with 19 bases between. The CDR3 loop is CASRYLGGVGGYTF. The CDR3 region has the DNA TGTGCCAGCAGGTACCTCGGAGGAGTCGGGGGCTACACCTTC.

The gene calls are TRBV5-1 and TRBJ2-7; 15 bases fit TRBD2. Trimming cost V 4 bases and J 1 base; bases outside gene matches: 6. The CDR3 runs to 17 residues. Germline CDR1 is SGHRS and CDR2 is YFSETQ. The CDR3 reads CASSTGTSGGLSYEQYF. DNA for the CDR3: TGCGCCAGCAGCACGGGGACTAGCGGGGGGCTGTCCTACGAGCAGTACTTC.

The rearrangement joins TRBV5-6 to TRBJ2-7; 10 bases line up with TRBD2. In germline, CDR1 is SGHDT, CDR2 YYEEEE. The CDR3 extends over 14 amino acids. Germline trimming cut 4 bases from V and 5 bases from J; bases unmatched to any gene: 6. The CDR3 reads CASSRTSGRDEQYF. Written as DNA, the CDR3 is TGTGCCAGCAGCCGGACTAGCGGACGGGACGAGCAGTACTTC.

The genes are TRBV15 and TRBJ2-3; 13 bases are shared with TRBD2. The CDR3 totals 16 residues. The germline V gene has CDR1 LNHNV and CDR2 YYDKDF (reference sequence). Unmatched junction bases numbered 5, after V lost 3 bases and J lost 5 bases. In DNA form, the CDR3 reads TGTGCCACCAGCAGGGCCGGACTAGCGGGGGTAGATACGCAGTATTTT. Translated: CATSRAGLAGVDTQYF.

The gene calls are TRBV5-1 and TRBJ1-4, with 11 bases aligning to TRBD1. With 4 bases clipped from V and 7 bases from J, the junction kept 3 bases outside the gene matches. CDR3 size: 14 residues. Germline V gene sequence: CDR1 SGHRS, CDR2 YFSETQ. The CDR3 protein is CASSHGTGGEKLFF. The CDR3 DNA follows: TGCGCCAGCAGCCACGGGACAGGGGGTGAAAAACTGTTTTTT.

The rearrangement uses TRBV5-1 and TRBJ2-2; D remains ambiguous. V dropped 4 bases and J dropped 2 bases, with 15 bases sitting between them. The germline CDR1 and CDR2 sequences are SGHRS and YFSETQ. The CDR3 runs to 16 residues. The CDR3 sequence is CASSPLGGGNTGELFF. In DNA, the CDR3 is TGCGCCAGCAGCCCCCTCGGCGGCGGAAACACCGGGGAGCTGTTTTTT.

The chain is built from TRBV28 and TRBJ1-6; D gene unclear. This CDR3 region has 16 residues. Germline loops: CDR1 MDHEN, CDR2 SYDVKM. Trimming took 3 bases from V and 8 from J, leaving 17 bases between them. CDR3 coding DNA: TGTGCCAGCAGTTTCCGGAGGACCGGGGATTATTCACCCCTCCACTTT. Residues: CASSFRRTGDYSPLHF. The full variable domain, completed using reference TRBV28 and TRBJ1-6, is DVKVTQSSRYLVKRTGEKVFLECVQDMDHENMFWYRQDPGLGLRLIYFSYDVKMKEKGDIPEGYSVSREKKERFSLILESASTNQTSMYLCASSFRRTGDYSPLHFGNGTRLTVT.

The chain joins TRBV6-5 to TRBJ2-2; maybe TRBD1 (6 bases). The CDR3 extends over 14 amino acids. Per the germline V gene, CDR1 is MNHEY and CDR2 is SVGAGI. V lost 7 bases and J lost 1, with 10 bases in between. CDR3 sequence: CASTQGRNTGELFF. The CDR3 DNA is TGTGCCAGCACCCAGGGGAGGAACACCGGGGAGCTGTTTTTT.

The rearrangement links TRBV2 to TRBJ2-1; D is perhaps TRBD1 (5 bases). Trimming cost V 6 bases and J 12 bases, with 15 bases left between them. CDR1 and CDR2 (germline): SNHLY, FYNNEI. This CDR3 is built from 12 residues. This CDR3 reads CASRMAGSGQFF. CDR3 nucleotide sequence: TGTGCCAGCAGAATGGCAGGGTCTGGGCAGTTCTTC.

This rearrangement joins TRBV19 to TRBJ2-3; 8 positions agree with TRBD2. Trimming at V came to 3 bases and at J to 5 bases, leaving 19 bases not matched to a gene. Germline loops: CDR1 LNHDA, CDR2 SQIVND (reference sequence). CDR3 size: 19 residues. CDR3 DNA: TGTGCCAGTAGTATCTTTGTGGGACTAGAAGGGAGAGAAAGAGATACGCAGTATTTT. Translation gives CASSIFVGLEGRERDTQYF. The full variable domain, completed using reference TRBV19 and TRBJ2-3, is DGGITQSPKYLFRKEGQNVTLSCEQNLNHDAMYWYRQDPGQGLRLIYYSQIVNDFQKGDIAEGYSVSREKKESFPLTVTSAQKNPTAFYLCASSIFVGLEGRERDTQYFGPGTRLTVL.

This clone appeared a few times. The chain uses TRBV5-5 and TRBJ1-1; D is uncertain. The CDR3 runs to 13 residues. The germline V gene has CDR1 SGHKS and CDR2 YYEKEE (reference sequence). Deletions cut 0 bases from V and 9 bases from J, with 12 bases between. The CDR3 DNA reads as TGTGCCAGCAGCTTGGGGAGGGAAACCCAAGCTTTCTTT. Its translation: CASSLGRETQAFF.

The CDR3 coding sequence is TGCGCCAGCACCAGGGGGGGGCTAGCGGGGGCCCAGGGAAACACAGATACGCAGTATTTT. This sequence encodes CASTRGGLAGAQGNTDTQYF. V usage is TRBV10-1 and J usage is TRBJ2-3; 10 bases are a match to TRBD2. V gave up 7 bases and J gave up 2 bases; unmatched junction bases: 21. CDR1 and CDR2 from the germline V gene are WNHNN and SYGVQD (reference sequence). The CDR3 sequence is 20 residues long.

This rearrangement joins TRBV6-5 to TRBJ2-7, with 7 bases matching TRBD1. The CDR3 is 13 residues long. Germline trimming cut 2 bases from V and 4 bases from J; bases unmatched to any gene: 2. The germline CDR1 and CDR2 sequences are MNHEY and SVGAGI. CDR3 region: CASSYGTDYEQYF. The CDR3 region has the DNA TGTGCCAGCAGTTACGGGACAGATTACGAGCAGTACTTC.

This clone was seen once. The gene calls are TRBV11-2 and TRBJ2-1, with D perhaps matching TRBD2 (5 bases). CDR3 length equals 16 residues. With 0 bases removed from V and 5 bases from J, the gap between germline ends came to 14 bases. From germline, CDR1 is SGHAT and CDR2 FQNNGV. As DNA, the CDR3 is TGTGCCAGCAGCTTAGATGGGTCTAGGGAGCACAATGAGCAGTTCTTC. This gives the protein CASSLDGSREHNEQFF.